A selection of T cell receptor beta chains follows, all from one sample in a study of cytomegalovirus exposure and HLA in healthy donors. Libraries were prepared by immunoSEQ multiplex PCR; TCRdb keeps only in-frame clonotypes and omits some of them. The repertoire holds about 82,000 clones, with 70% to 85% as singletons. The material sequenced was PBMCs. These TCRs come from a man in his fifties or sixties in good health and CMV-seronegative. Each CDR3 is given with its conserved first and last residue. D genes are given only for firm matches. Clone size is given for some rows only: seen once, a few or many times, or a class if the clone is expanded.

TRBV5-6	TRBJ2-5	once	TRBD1	CASSATGQALQETQYF
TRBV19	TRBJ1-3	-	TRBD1	CASSIAGQGTGNTIYF
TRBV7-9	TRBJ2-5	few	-	CASSLAGAAETQYF
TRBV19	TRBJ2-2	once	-	CASSTGLNTGELFF
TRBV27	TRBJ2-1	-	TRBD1	CASSFLISRGPTYNEQFF
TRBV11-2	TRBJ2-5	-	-	CASSRLGVGETQYF
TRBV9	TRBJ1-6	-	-	CASSESSYNSPLHF
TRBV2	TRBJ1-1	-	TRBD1	CASDRVAGTEAFF
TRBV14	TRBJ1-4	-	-	CASSQESGHGEKLFF
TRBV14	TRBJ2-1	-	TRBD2	CASSLLAGVGNEQFF
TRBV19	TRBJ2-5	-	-	CASSISWTDQETQYF
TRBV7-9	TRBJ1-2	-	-	CASSSQFGQVPKGYTF
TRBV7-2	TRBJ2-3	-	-	CASGTSTDTQYF
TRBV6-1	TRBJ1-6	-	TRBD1	CASSEVGQGLLLANNSPLHF
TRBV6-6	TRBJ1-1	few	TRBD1	CASSYLGQGETEAFF
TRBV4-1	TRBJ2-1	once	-	CASSHTRYNEQFF